This entry lists 21 T cell receptor beta chains sequenced from one sample in a study of CD8 T cells in Susac syndrome. Reverse transcription of about 0.45 to 1 ug RNA was carried out with random hexamers. One entry per CDR3 protein results from TCRdb running MiXCR on the immunoSEQ multiplex PCR reads. Counted here are 230,000 or so distinct CDR3 sequences, 95% occurring once; the ten biggest clones make up 0.085% to 0.095%. Sequences were obtained from CD4+ T cells from PBMCs. The source of these receptors is a human donor with multiple sclerosis.

V gene TRBV2 combines with J gene TRBJ1-2; possible D gene TRBD1, 6 bases. The CDR3 totals 13 residues. Germline loops: CDR1 SNHLY, CDR2 FYNNEI. The germline V and J ends were trimmed by 7 bases and 2 bases, with 11 bases remaining between them. The CDR3 protein is CASNYRVNYGYTF. The CDR3 DNA reads TGTGCCAGCAATTACAGGGTGAACTATGGCTACACCTTC. The variable domain in full, completed from reference TRBV2 and TRBJ1-2, reads EPEVTQTPSHQVTQMGQEVILRCVPISNHLYFYWYRQILGQKVEFLVSFYNNEISEKSEIFDDQFSVERPDGSNFTLKIRSTKLEDSAMYFCASNYRVNYGYTFGSGTRLTVV.

The rearrangement uses TRBV4-2 and TRBJ2-2; D perhaps matches TRBD2 (5 bases). V shed 1 base and J shed 1 base, with 13 bases lying between them. The CDR3 contains 17 residues. Germline V gene sequence: CDR1 LGHNA, CDR2 YNFKEQ. The CDR3 DNA is TGTGCCAGCAGCCAAGTTCCGGCGGGTGGGAACACCGGGGAGCTGTTTTTT. Translated, it gives CASSQVPAGGNTGELFF.

The chain recombines TRBV11-1 with TRBJ2-3; the D gene is possibly TRBD1 (6 bases). This CDR3 region has 15 residues. V shed 3 bases and J shed 4 bases, with 14 bases lying between them. CDR1 is SGHAT, CDR2 FQDESV, per germline (reference sequence). CDR3 sequence reads: CASSFRPGAPDTQYF. The CDR3 nucleotides are TGTGCCAGCAGCTTTCGTCCAGGGGCCCCAGATACGCAGTATTTT. Full variable domain (missing parts from reference TRBV11-1 and TRBJ2-3): EAEVAQSPRYKITEKSQAVAFWCDPISGHATLYWYRQILGQGPELLVQFQDESVVDDSQLPKDRFSAERLKGVDSTLKIQPAELGDSAMYLCASSFRPGAPDTQYFGPGTRLTVL.

The chain joins TRBV4-2 to TRBJ2-3; 9 bases are shared with TRBD2. The CDR3 has 16 amino acids. The V and J ends lost 1 base and 2 bases, in that order; junction bases with no gene match: 4. The germline V gene encodes CDR1 LGHNA and CDR2 YNFKEQ. The CDR3 DNA sequence: TGTGCCAGCAGCCAAGGAGGCGGGGGGGTCACAGATACGCAGTATTTT. Protein sequence: CASSQGGGGVTDTQYF.

The rearrangement joins TRBV9 to TRBJ1-1, with D maybe TRBD1 (5 bases). The V end was cut by 3 bases, the J end by 2 bases, with 8 bases between. This CDR3 comprises 13 residues. Germline CDR1 and CDR2: SGDLS and YYNGEE. CDR3: CASSEGPNTEAFF. CDR3 bases: TGTGCCAGCAGCGAGGGGCCCAACACTGAAGCTTTCTTT.

This chain links TRBV29-1 with TRBJ2-5; 8 positions match TRBD1. Germline values: CDR1 SQVTM, CDR2 ANQGSEA. The CDR3 is 18 amino acids. Losses at the gene ends were 4 bases for V and 3 bases for J; bases not matched to a gene: 19. CDR3 amino acids: CSVGRLPARDRNEETQYF. The CDR3 nucleotides read TGCAGCGTTGGCCGCCTCCCAGCCCGGGACAGGAACGAAGAGACCCAGTACTTC.

The chain recombines TRBV29-1 with TRBJ1-2; D might be TRBD1 (6 bases). This CDR3 region has 15 residues. CDR1 is SQVTM, CDR2 ANQGSEA, per germline. V dropped 7 bases and J dropped 0 bases, with 18 bases sitting between them. CDR3 coding DNA: TGCAGCGCATACGCCTGGACAGAAGCTAACTATGGCTACACCTTC. Residues: CSAYAWTEANYGYTF.

This clonotype has a single count. This chain joins TRBV30 and TRBJ2-1; D may be TRBD2 (6 bases). The length of the CDR3 is 15 residues. Looked up from germline, CDR1 is GTSNPN and CDR2 is SVGIG (reference sequence). Trimming took off 2 bases at V and 7 bases at J, with 18 bases between the two ends. The CDR3 here is CAWSRRVFPKNEQFF. CDR3 bases: TGTGCCTGGAGTCGGAGGGTTTTCCCAAAAAATGAGCAGTTCTTC.

The V gene is TRBV10-3, the J gene TRBJ2-4, with D tentatively TRBD1 or TRBD2 (5 bases each). CDR1 and CDR2 from the germline V gene are ENHRY and SYGVKD. The V end lost 2 bases, the J end lost 8 bases, and 10 bases lay between the germline ends. The CDR3 contains 13 residues. CDR3: CAISEEGPDIQYF. CDR3 DNA sequence: TGTGCCATCAGTGAGGAGGGACCGGACATTCAGTACTTC.

The chain couples TRBV29-1 to TRBJ2-5; 9 bases agree with TRBD2. This CDR3 spans 14 amino acids. Germline loops: CDR1 SQVTM, CDR2 ANQGSEA. V was pared by 6 bases and J by 5 bases, with 10 bases of the junction left unmatched. The CDR3 bases are TGCAGCGTCAAGCGCGCTAGCGGGGTTGAGACCCAGTACTTC. As protein: CSVKRASGVETQYF.

This sequence joins TRBV28 and TRBJ2-1; 8 bases align to TRBD1. The germline V gene has CDR1 MDHEN and CDR2 SYDVKM. This CDR3 is built from 16 residues. V dropped 5 bases and J dropped 4; count of bases not matched to a gene: 10. CDR3 amino acids: CASSQGGTGDYNEQFF. The CDR3 DNA reads as TGTGCCAGCAGTCAAGGGGGGACAGGAGATTACAATGAGCAGTTCTTC.

The genes are TRBV5-1 and TRBJ2-2; D is possibly TRBD1 (6 bases). V lost 4 bases to trimming and J lost 5 bases, with 15 bases between them. This CDR3 has 15 residues. Looked up from germline, CDR1 is SGHRS and CDR2 is YFSETQ. The CDR3 DNA is TGCGCCAGCAGCACGACCAACGGACAGACCGGGGAGCTGTTTTTT. Translation: CASSTTNGQTGELFF.

The chain has TRBV28 and TRBJ1-2; TRBD1 aligns across 7 bases. Trimming cost V 4 bases and J 9 bases; bases outside gene matches: 14. The CDR3 has 15 residues. Germline V gives CDR1 MDHEN, CDR2 SYDVKM. The CDR3 loop reads CASSYAGTDLSRYTF. The CDR3 DNA is TGTGCCAGCAGTTATGCCGGGACAGATCTTTCCCGCTACACCTTC.

The chain has TRBV27 and TRBJ1-2; D remains ambiguous. The CDR3 consists of 16 residues. Between the trimmed V and J ends, which lost 6 bases and 2 bases, there was a span of 19 bases. Germline V CDR1 and CDR2: MNHEY, SMNVEV (reference sequence). The CDR3 protein is CASSPSDRLRNYGYTF. Written as DNA, the CDR3 is TGTGCCAGCAGCCCCTCCGACCGACTGAGAAACTATGGCTACACCTTC.

This chain links TRBV3-1 with TRBJ2-2; 12 bases align to TRBD2. The CDR3 is 18 residues long. Germline V gives CDR1 LGHDT, CDR2 YNNKEL (reference sequence). V shed 0 bases and J 4 bases; nucleotides not matched to a gene: 6. This chain's CDR3 is CASSQDRGLAGITGELFF. DNA for the CDR3: TGTGCCAGCAGCCAAGACCGTGGACTAGCGGGAATCACCGGGGAGCTGTTTTTT.

The chain links TRBV7-9 to TRBJ2-7; D is undetermined. The CDR3 is 12 residues long. Germline V lookup: CDR1 SEHNR, CDR2 FQNEAQ (reference sequence). V lost 1 base, J lost 2 bases, and 3 bases lay in between. The CDR3 DNA sequence: TGTGCCAGCAGCTTAGTACCCTACGAGCAGTACTTC. Encoded protein: CASSLVPYEQYF.

The V and J genes are TRBV5-4 and TRBJ2-5; 8 positions match TRBD2. There are 14 residues in the CDR3. The V and J ends lost 1 base and 2 bases, in that order; junction bases with no gene match: 1. Germline CDR1 is SGHNT and CDR2 is YYREEE (reference sequence). CDR3 region: CASSLRGGQETQYF. The CDR3 DNA is TGTGCCAGCAGCTTGCGGGGGGGGCAAGAGACCCAGTACTTC.

In this sample, this clonotype turned up once. V gene TRBV5-1 combines with J gene TRBJ1-5, with D unresolved. The CDR3 has 15 amino acids. Germline V lookup: CDR1 SGHRS, CDR2 YFSETQ. V shed 4 bases and J shed 10 bases, with 21 bases lying between them. As DNA, the CDR3 is TGCGCCAGCAGCCCCAATGGGATAAGGTTTCAACCCCAGCATTTT. The encoded protein is CASSPNGIRFQPQHF.

V gene TRBV5-1 combines with J gene TRBJ2-1, with 8 bases that match TRBD2. The CDR3 contains 15 residues. The J segment lost 12 bases and the V segment lost 4 bases, leaving 15 bases of the junction unmatched. CDR1 and CDR2 (germline): SGHRS, YFSETQ. The chain's CDR3 is CASSTTGLVARGQFF. CDR3 nucleotides: TGCGCCAGCAGCACGACGGGACTAGTCGCCCGGGGGCAGTTCTTC.

This chain links TRBV20-1 with TRBJ2-7; 8 nucleotides agree with TRBD1. The V and J ends lost 6 bases and 5 bases, in that order; junction bases with no gene match: 15. The CDR3 spans 15 residues. The germline gives CDR1 DFQATT, CDR2 SNEGSKA (reference sequence). The DNA of the CDR3 is TGCAGTGCCCCCGACCCCCGGACAGGGTCCGACGAGCAGTACTTC. Translated: CSAPDPRTGSDEQYF.

V usage is TRBV11-1 and J usage is TRBJ1-2, with D maybe TRBD1 (5 bases). V lost 4 bases and J lost 4, with 7 bases in between. This CDR3 region has 12 residues. Germline V gene data show CDR1 as SGHAT and CDR2 as FQDESV (reference sequence). This CDR3 reads CASSWGSYGYTF. The CDR3 DNA sequence: TGTGCCAGCAGCTGGGGGAGCTATGGCTACACCTTC.